This TCR beta chain appears in the sequencing data of a study of CD8 T cells in ankylosing spondylitis. Study results and caveats: Enrichment of disease-linked clones was reportedly significant in matched ankylosing spondylitis synovial fluid. A motif of eight highly homologous TCR beta variants was seen as apparently characteristic of ankylosing spondylitis blood. Clones linked with disease were CD8+ and fairly uncommon in the peripheral blood.

TCRdb itself ran the 5' RACE reads through MiXCR, one entry per CDR3 protein. The sample consists of fewer than 750,000 distinct CDR3 sequences, 15% to 20% of them appearing once. This clonotype occurred a few times. The antigen remains undetermined. The origin of this receptor is a male donor with ankylosing spondylitis. Material: blood, either unsorted or a sorted T cell fraction (not recorded which).

This CDR3 reads CASSLEYGTNYGYTF. In nucleotides, the CDR3 is TGCGCCAGCAGCTTGGAGTACGGAACTAACTATGGCTACACCTTC. V usage is TRBV5-1 and J usage is TRBJ1-2; D is unresolved. V was pared by 0 bases and J by 0 bases, with 9 bases between. Germline V gene lookup returns CDR1 SGHRS and CDR2 YFSETQ. CDR3 size: 15 residues.